The 9 T cell receptor beta chains presented below share a single source sample, sequenced in a study of shared clonotypes between healthy human individuals. TCRdb's table, derived via immunoSEQ multiplex PCR, lists solely in-frame clones and lacks some. The sample holds about 770,000 clones, just under 75% seen once. The specimen was memory CD4+ T cells sorted from blood. As for subset: CD45RA-negative fraction. The receptors originated from a woman between 25 and 40 years old in good health.

The chain joins TRBV2 to TRBJ2-5, with D unresolved. V lost 3 bases, J lost 4 bases, and 12 bases lay in between. The germline V gene encodes CDR1 SNHLY and CDR2 FYNNEI. The CDR3 loop spans 14 amino acids. For the CDR3, the DNA is TGTGCCAGCAGTGAGGGTCTGGGGTTAGAGACCCAGTACTTC. It translates to CASSEGLGLETQYF.

The chain joins TRBV7-6 to TRBJ2-3, with 7 bases matching TRBD2. V was clipped by 5 bases and J by 1 base; unmatched bases: 9. CDR3 length: 16 residues. Germline CDR1 is SGHVS and CDR2 is FNYEAQ. CDR3 bases: TGTGCCAGCAGCCCCCCCGGCGGGAGCCGCACAGATACGCAGTATTTT. It is translated as CASSPPGGSRTDTQYF.

A few counts support this clone. The gene calls are TRBV5-1 and TRBJ2-2; TRBD2 matches at 9 bases. Germline assignment: CDR1 SGHRS and CDR2 YFSETQ. After removal of 0 bases from V and 4 bases from J, the junction contained 7 bases not matched to a gene. The CDR3 totals 17 residues. The CDR3 DNA sequence: TGCGCCAGCAGCTTGGCTCCGCGGGAGGGCTTCACCGGGGAGCTGTTTTTT. The encoded protein is CASSLAPREGFTGELFF.

The V gene is TRBV12-5, the J gene TRBJ2-1; D is unclear. The CDR3 is 13 amino acids. Trimming stripped 6 bases from V and 0 bases from J, with 6 bases between. Germline-derived CDR1 and CDR2 are LGHNT and FRNRAP. The CDR3 DNA reads TGTGCTAGTGGGATCAACTCCTACAATGAGCAGTTCTTC. Protein sequence: CASGINSYNEQFF.

The rearrangement uses TRBV11-2 and TRBJ2-3; D is unclear. CDR1 is SGHAT and CDR2 is FQNNGV in the germline V gene. The CDR3 runs 14 residues. V was trimmed by 2 bases and J by 3 bases, leaving 9 bases between them. CDR3 sequence: CASSLNYQTDTQYF. The CDR3 DNA reads as TGTGCCAGCAGCTTAAACTACCAAACAGATACGCAGTATTTT.

The genes are TRBV28 and TRBJ2-2, with 7 positions matching TRBD1. V trimming: 1 base; J trimming: 6 bases; junction bases outside the gene matches: 5. CDR3 length: 15 residues. Germline V gene lookup returns CDR1 MDHEN and CDR2 SYDVKM. CDR3 coding DNA: TGTGCCAGCAGTTTATCCGGCAGGGGGTCCGGGGAGCTGTTTTTT. Its protein is CASSLSGRGSGELFF.

Regarding this clone: Additional DNA sequences in this sample encode the identical CDR3. The chain uses TRBV27 and TRBJ2-7, with a possible D match to TRBD1 (6 bases). This CDR3 is 13 amino acids long. V was clipped by 4 bases and J by 4 bases, with 11 bases between them. Germline V gene sequence: CDR1 MNHEY, CDR2 SMNVEV (reference sequence). The chain's CDR3 is CASSSGTSYEQYF. The CDR3 DNA follows: TGTGCCAGCAGTTCCGGGACAAGTTACGAGCAGTACTTC.

The rearrangement joins TRBV27 to TRBJ2-7, with a weak D call TRBD2 (6 bases). Germline lookup yields CDR1 MNHEY and CDR2 SMNVEV (reference sequence). The CDR3 is made up of 13 amino acids. Between the trimmed V and J ends, which lost 6 bases and 4 bases, there was a span of 13 bases. The CDR3 region is CASSRSGFYEQYF. Here the CDR3 DNA reads TGTGCCAGCAGCCGAAGCGGGTTTTACGAGCAGTACTTC.

This clone has a handful of counts. The chain couples TRBV2 to TRBJ2-4; D unclear. CDR1 is SNHLY and CDR2 is FYNNEI in the germline V gene. V dropped 1 base and J dropped 3 bases, with 10 bases sitting between them. The CDR3 is made up of 15 amino acids. CDR3 DNA: TGTGCCAGCAGTGAAGTAAGGCGAGGCAAAAACATTCAGTACTTC. It specifies CASSEVRRGKNIQYF.